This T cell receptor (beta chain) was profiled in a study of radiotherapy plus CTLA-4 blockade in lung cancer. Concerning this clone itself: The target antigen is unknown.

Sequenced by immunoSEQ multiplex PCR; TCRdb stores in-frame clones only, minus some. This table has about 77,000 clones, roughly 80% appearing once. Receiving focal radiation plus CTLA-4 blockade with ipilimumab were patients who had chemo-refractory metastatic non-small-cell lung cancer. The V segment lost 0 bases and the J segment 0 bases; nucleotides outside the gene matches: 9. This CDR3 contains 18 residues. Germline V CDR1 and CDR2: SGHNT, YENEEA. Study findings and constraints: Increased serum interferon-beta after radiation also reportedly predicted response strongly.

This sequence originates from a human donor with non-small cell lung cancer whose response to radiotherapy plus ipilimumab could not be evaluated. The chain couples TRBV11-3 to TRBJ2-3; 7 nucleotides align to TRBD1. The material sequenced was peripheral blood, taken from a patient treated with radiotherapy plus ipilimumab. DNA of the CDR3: TGTGCCAGCAGCTTAGATCTGCTGACAGGGCCGAGCACAGATACGCAGTATTTT. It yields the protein CASSLDLLTGPSTDTQYF.